One sample yielded the 10 T cell receptor beta chains listed below, sequenced in a study of blood T cell repertoires in COVID-19. The table came from immunoSEQ multiplex PCR; TCRdb's copy has only in-frame clones and leaves some out. Here the sample spans 200,000 to 250,000 clones, approximately 80% being singletons. The specimen was PBMCs or T cells enriched from blood (not recorded which). All receptors derive from a man aged 30 to 39 with acute COVID-19.

The gene calls are TRBV29-1 and TRBJ1-1; tentatively, D is TRBD1 (6 bases). This CDR3 has 15 amino acids. Per the germline V gene, CDR1 is SQVTM and CDR2 is ANQGSEA. The V gene lost 2 bases and the J gene lost 10 bases, with 23 bases spanning the gap. This CDR3 is CSVEREQLGGWGAFF. The CDR3, as DNA: TGCAGCGTTGAAAGGGAACAGTTAGGGGGTTGGGGAGCTTTCTTT. Supplemented by reference TRBV29-1 and TRBJ1-1, the full variable domain reads SAVISQKPSRDICQRGTSLTIQCQVDSQVTMMFWYRQQPGQSLTLIATANQGSEATYESGFVIDKFPISRPNLTFSTLTVSNMSPEDSSIYLCSVEREQLGGWGAFFGQGTRLTVV.

The chain employs TRBV7-6 and TRBJ1-2; 9 bases align to TRBD1. Germline V lookup: CDR1 SGHVS, CDR2 FNYEAQ. V shed 5 bases, J shed 5 bases, and the junction held 3 bases outside the gene matches. The CDR3 contains 13 residues. CDR3 sequence (DNA): TGTGCCAGCAGCCAGACAGGGGGTTATGGCTACACCTTC. Amino acid sequence: CASSQTGGYGYTF.

This chain connects TRBV6-4 to TRBJ2-3; no clear D gene. Germline CDR1 MRHNA, CDR2 SNTAGT. V lost 0 bases, J lost 0 bases, and 7 bases lay in between. The CDR3 is 15 amino acids. The CDR3 protein is CASSDSPQSTDTQYF. The DNA of the CDR3 is TGTGCCAGCAGTGACTCTCCGCAGAGCACAGATACGCAGTATTTT.

This chain uses TRBV10-3 with TRBJ1-1; no clear D gene. V dropped 8 bases and J dropped 4 bases, with 17 bases sitting between them. CDR1 and CDR2 from the germline V gene are ENHRY and SYGVKD. CDR3 length: 14 residues. This chain's CDR3 is CAIATQNGRTEAFF. The CDR3 bases are TGTGCCATCGCAACCCAGAATGGGCGCACTGAAGCTTTCTTT.

This chain links TRBV7-9 with TRBJ2-7, with D perhaps matching TRBD1 (6 bases). The V and J ends lost 4 bases and 3 bases respectively, with 10 bases between them. From germline, CDR1 is SEHNR and CDR2 FQNEAQ (reference sequence). The length of the CDR3 is 13 residues. The CDR3 DNA sequence: TGTGCCAGCAGCTCCCAGGGGAACTACGAGCAGTACTTC. Its protein product is CASSSQGNYEQYF.

The CDR3 here is CASSPAGTSGIKTQYF. The CDR3 DNA sequence: TGTGCCAGCTCACCGGCCGGGACTAGCGGCATAAAGACCCAGTACTTC. The chain employs TRBV18 and TRBJ2-5; 11 nucleotides align to TRBD2. Germline V gene data show CDR1 as KGHSH and CDR2 as LQKENI. This CDR3 spans 16 amino acids. J lost 6 bases, V lost 3 bases, and 9 bases had no gene match.

The chain combines TRBV18 with TRBJ1-4, with 7 bases fitting TRBD1. Trimming at V came to 3 bases and at J to 7 bases, leaving 11 bases not matched to a gene. Germline loops: CDR1 KGHSH, CDR2 LQKENI. CDR3 length: 16 residues. The CDR3 nucleotides read TGTGCCAGCTCACCTATATTACAGGGGAGAGGTGAAAAACTGTTTTTT. Translated: CASSPILQGRGEKLFF.

This sequence joins TRBV10-2 and TRBJ2-1; 10 nucleotides match TRBD2. Germline V gives CDR1 WSHSY, CDR2 SAAADI. This CDR3 is built from 17 residues. The trim removed 8 bases at V and 4 bases at J, leaving 14 bases unmatched. The CDR3 DNA is TGCGCCAGCTTTTCCAACCCCTCTAGCGGGGGATACAATGAGCAGTTCTTC. It specifies CASFSNPSSGGYNEQFF.

The genes are TRBV3-1 (or the pseudogene TRBV3-2) and TRBJ1-5; the match to TRBD1 covers 8 bases. The CDR3 length is 17 residues. Germline V gene lookup returns CDR1 LGHDT and CDR2 YNNKEL (reference sequence). The ends lost 1 base at V and 2 bases at J; junction bases unmatched: 7. The CDR3 protein is CASSQATGVLGNQPQHF. The CDR3 region has the DNA TGTGCCAGCAGCCAAGCGACAGGGGTTTTGGGCAATCAGCCCCAGCATTTT.

The chain uses TRBV7-6 and TRBJ1-5; TRBD1 matches 7 bases. J was trimmed by 5 bases and V by 4 bases; bases with no gene match: 5. The CDR3 contains 14 residues. The germline gives CDR1 SGHVS, CDR2 FNYEAQ. The CDR3 nucleotides are TGTGCCAGCAGCTCAGGGGGAAGTGATCAGCCCCAGCATTTT. Translating gives CASSSGGSDQPQHF.